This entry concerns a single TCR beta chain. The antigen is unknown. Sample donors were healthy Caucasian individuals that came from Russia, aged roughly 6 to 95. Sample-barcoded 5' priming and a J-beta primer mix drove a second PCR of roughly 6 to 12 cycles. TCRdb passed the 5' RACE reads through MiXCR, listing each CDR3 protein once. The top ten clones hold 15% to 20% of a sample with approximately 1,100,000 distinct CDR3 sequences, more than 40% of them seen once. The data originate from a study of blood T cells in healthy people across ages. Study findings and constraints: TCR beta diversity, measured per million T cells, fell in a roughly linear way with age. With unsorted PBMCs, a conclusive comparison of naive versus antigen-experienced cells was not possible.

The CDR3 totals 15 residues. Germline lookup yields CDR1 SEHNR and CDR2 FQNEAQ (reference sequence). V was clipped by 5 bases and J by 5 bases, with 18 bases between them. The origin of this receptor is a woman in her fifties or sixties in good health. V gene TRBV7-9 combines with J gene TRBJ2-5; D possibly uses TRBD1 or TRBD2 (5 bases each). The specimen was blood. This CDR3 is CASSLIRDPAETQYF. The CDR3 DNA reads TGTGCCAGCAGCCTTATCCGGGACCCAGCGGAGACCCAGTACTTC.